This T cell receptor beta chain is drawn from a study of OX40 agonist ivuxolimab in advanced cancers. Study-wide context: An agonistic anti-OX40 (CD134) antibody, ivuxolimab, was used to treat the patients.

Study-wide findings and caveats: Among expanded peripheral T cells, antigen specificity went undetermined.

Germline V gene data show CDR1 as SGHAT and CDR2 as FQDESV (reference sequence). The CDR3 loop spans 16 amino acids. V shed 1 base and J 6 bases; nucleotides not matched to a gene: 5. Assay used: immunoSEQ multiplex PCR; TCRdb lists only in-frame clones, some missing. The table has roughly 26,000 clones, roughly 90% seen once. Regarding this clone: The antigen is unknown.

V usage is TRBV11-1 and J usage is TRBJ2-3; 12 positions match TRBD2. The sequence was collected from an adult with an advanced solid tumor such as melanoma, head and neck, liver or kidney cancer. The source material was CD4+ or CD8+ T cells sorted from blood, sampled in a trial of the OX40 agonist ivuxolimab. The CDR3 DNA follows: TGTGCCAGCAGCTTAGGGACTAGCGGGATGTGGGATACGCAGTATTTT. Its translation is CASSLGTSGMWDTQYF. Variable domain in full (rest from reference TRBV11-1 and TRBJ2-3): EAEVAQSPRYKITEKSQAVAFWCDPISGHATLYWYRQILGQGPELLVQFQDESVVDDSQLPKDRFSAERLKGVDSTLKIQPAELGDSAMYLCASSLGTSGMWDTQYFGPGTRLTVL.